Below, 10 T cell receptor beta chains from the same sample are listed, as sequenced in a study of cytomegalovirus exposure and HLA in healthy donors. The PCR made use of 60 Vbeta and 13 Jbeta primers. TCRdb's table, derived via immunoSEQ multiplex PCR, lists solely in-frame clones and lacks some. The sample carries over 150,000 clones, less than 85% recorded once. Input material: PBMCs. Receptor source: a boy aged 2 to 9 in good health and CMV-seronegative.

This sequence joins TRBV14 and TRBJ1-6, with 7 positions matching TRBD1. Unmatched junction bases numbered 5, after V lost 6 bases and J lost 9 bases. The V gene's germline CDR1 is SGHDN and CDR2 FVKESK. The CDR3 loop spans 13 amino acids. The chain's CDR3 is CASRATGASPLHF. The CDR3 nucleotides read TGTGCCAGCAGAGCTACAGGGGCTTCACCCCTCCACTTT.

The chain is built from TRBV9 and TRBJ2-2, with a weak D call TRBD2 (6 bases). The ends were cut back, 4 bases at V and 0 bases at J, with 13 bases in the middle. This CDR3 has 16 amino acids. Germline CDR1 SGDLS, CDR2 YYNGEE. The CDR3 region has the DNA TGTGCCAGCAGCATCTTAGCGGATCCGAACACCGGGGAGCTGTTTTTT. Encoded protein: CASSILADPNTGELFF.

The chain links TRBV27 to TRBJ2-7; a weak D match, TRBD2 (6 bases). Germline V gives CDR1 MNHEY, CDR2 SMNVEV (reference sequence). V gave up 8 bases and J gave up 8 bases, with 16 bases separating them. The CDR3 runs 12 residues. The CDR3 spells CASSIGRGKQYF. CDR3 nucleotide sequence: TGTGCCAGCTCGATAGGTCGGGGGAAGCAGTACTTC.

The CDR3 loop reads CASGREPQPQHF. DNA for the CDR3: TGTGCCTCCGGGAGGGAACCTCAGCCCCAGCATTTT. V gene TRBV2 combines with J gene TRBJ1-5, with D unresolved. Germline V CDR1 and CDR2: SNHLY, FYNNEI. Between the trimmed V and J ends, which lost 11 bases and 6 bases, there was a span of 14 bases. This CDR3 comprises 12 residues. Supplemented by reference TRBV2 and TRBJ1-5, the full variable domain reads EPEVTQTPSHQVTQMGQEVILRCVPISNHLYFYWYRQILGQKVEFLVSFYNNEISEKSEIFDDQFSVERPDGSNFTLKIRSTKLEDSAMYFCASGREPQPQHFGDGTRLSIL.

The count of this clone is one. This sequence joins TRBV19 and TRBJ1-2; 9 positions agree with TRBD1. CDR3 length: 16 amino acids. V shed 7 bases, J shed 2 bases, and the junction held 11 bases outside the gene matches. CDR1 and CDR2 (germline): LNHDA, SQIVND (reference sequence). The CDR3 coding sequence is TGTGCCAGTATCCCGGACAGGGGAAGGTACAACTATGGCTACACCTTC. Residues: CASIPDRGRYNYGYTF.

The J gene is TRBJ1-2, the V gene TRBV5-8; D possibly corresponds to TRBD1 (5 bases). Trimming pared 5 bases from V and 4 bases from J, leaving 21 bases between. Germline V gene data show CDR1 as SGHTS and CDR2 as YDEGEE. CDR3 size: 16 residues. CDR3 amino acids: CASSFAQTDTAYGYTF. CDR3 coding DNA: TGTGCCAGCAGTTTCGCGCAGACAGACACTGCCTATGGCTACACCTTC.

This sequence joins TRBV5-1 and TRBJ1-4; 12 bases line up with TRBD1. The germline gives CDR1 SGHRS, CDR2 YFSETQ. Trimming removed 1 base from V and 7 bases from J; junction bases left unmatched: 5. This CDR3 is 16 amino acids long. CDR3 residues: CASSLPSGQGAEKLFF. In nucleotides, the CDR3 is TGCGCCAGCAGCTTGCCCTCGGGACAGGGGGCTGAAAAACTGTTTTTT.

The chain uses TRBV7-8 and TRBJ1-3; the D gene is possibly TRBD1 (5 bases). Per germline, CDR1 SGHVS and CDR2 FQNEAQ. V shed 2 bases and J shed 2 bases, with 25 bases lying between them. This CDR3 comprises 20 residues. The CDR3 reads CASSLIRQGKRIEAGNTIYF. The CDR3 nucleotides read TGTGCCAGCAGCTTAATTAGGCAGGGCAAAAGGATCGAAGCTGGAAACACCATATATTTT.

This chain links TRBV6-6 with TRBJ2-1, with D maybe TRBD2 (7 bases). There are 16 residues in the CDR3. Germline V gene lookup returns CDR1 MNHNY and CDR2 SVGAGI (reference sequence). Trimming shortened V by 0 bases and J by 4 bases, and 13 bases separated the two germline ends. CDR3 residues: CASSYSQGRGYNEQFF. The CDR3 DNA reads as TGTGCCAGCAGTTACTCGCAGGGGCGGGGGTACAATGAGCAGTTCTTC.

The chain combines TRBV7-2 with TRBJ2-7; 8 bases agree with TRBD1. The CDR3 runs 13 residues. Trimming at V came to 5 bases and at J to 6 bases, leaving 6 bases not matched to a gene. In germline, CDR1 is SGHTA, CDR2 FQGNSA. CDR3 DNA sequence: TGTGCCAGCAGCCAGACAGGGGTGCGCGAGCAGTACGTC. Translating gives CASSQTGVREQYV.